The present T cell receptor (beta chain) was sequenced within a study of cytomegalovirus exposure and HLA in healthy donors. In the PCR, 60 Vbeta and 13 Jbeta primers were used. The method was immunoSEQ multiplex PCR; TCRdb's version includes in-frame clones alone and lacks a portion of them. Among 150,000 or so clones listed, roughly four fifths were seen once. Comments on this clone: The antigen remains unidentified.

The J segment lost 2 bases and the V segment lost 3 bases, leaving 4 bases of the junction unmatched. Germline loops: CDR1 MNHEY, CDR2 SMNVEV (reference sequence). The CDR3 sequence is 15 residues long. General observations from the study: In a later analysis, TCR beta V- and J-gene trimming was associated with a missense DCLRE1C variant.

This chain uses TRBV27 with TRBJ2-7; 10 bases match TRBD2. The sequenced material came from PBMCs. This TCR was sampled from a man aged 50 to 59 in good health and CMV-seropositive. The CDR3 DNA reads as TGTGCCAGCAGTTTTGTACTAGCGGGAACCTACGAGCAGTACTTC. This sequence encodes CASSFVLAGTYEQYF.